The 10 T cell receptor beta chains reported below all come from one sample, sequenced in a study of vaccination effects on CD4 cells after COVID-19. Produced via immunoSEQ multiplex PCR; TCRdb's table is partial and in-frame only. The data show around 19,000 clones, roughly four fifths seen once. Under the ViraFEST assay, PBMC were stimulated with viral peptide pools so that antigen-specific CD4+ T cells expanded. Sequencing was performed afterwards. Upon completion of more than eight days in culture, CD4+ T cells were isolated. PCR showed that the person got SARS-CoV-2 infection at some point between March and December 2020. These receptors' targets are unknown. Sequencing was performed on CD4+ T cells from PBMCs cultured with a peptide pool, taken before COVID-19 vaccination. All receptors derive from a human donor who had a prior SARS-CoV-2 infection.

The chain recombines TRBV5-8 with TRBJ1-2, with D perhaps matching TRBD1 (6 bases). The ends were cut back, 1 base at V and 7 bases at J, with 11 bases in the middle. This CDR3 region has 13 residues. The germline gives CDR1 SGHTS, CDR2 YDEGEE. Here the CDR3 DNA reads TGTGCCAGCAGCTTGTTCAGGGGTGGTGGCTACACCTTC. Translated, it gives CASSLFRGGGYTF.

This clone was detected only once. A read error may produce the germline difference seen at one junction end. The rearrangement links TRBV7-7 to TRBJ2-5; D is perhaps TRBD2 (6 bases). CDR3 length: 14 amino acids. CDR1 is SSHAT, CDR2 FNYEAQ, per germline (reference sequence). The CDR3 region has the DNA TGTGCTAGCAGCTTAAGCTCAGCGGGAGAGACCCAGTACTTC. Protein: CASSLSSAGETQYF.

This clone appeared a single time. V is TRBV27 and J is TRBJ1-2, with D possibly matching TRBD1 (5 bases). Germline V gives CDR1 MNHEY, CDR2 SMNVEV (reference sequence). CDR3 length: 13 amino acids. Between the trimmed V and J ends, which lost 2 bases and 4 bases, there was a span of 8 bases. The CDR3 here is CASSLRGIYGYTF. In DNA, the CDR3 is TGTGCCAGCAGTTTACGGGGGATCTATGGCTACACCTTC.

The V call is TRBV4-2, the J call TRBJ2-3; D is possibly TRBD2 (7 bases). The CDR3 totals 16 residues. The V and J ends lost 4 bases and 7 bases respectively, with 21 bases between them. Germline values: CDR1 LGHNA, CDR2 YNFKEQ. The CDR3 bases are TGTGCCAGCAGCCCCGCCCTAGGCGGGGGCGAATATACGCAGTATTTT. It specifies CASSPALGGGEYTQYF.

The chain couples TRBV7-8 to TRBJ2-3; 8 nucleotides agree with TRBD1. The V segment lost 5 bases and the J segment 2 bases; nucleotides outside the gene matches: 6. CDR1 is SGHVS and CDR2 is FQNEAQ in the germline V gene. The CDR3 covers 15 residues. CDR3 DNA: TGTGCCAGCAGCCTCAGACAGGGGAACACAGATACGCAGTATTTT. Amino acid sequence: CASSLRQGNTDTQYF.

This sequence joins TRBV30 and TRBJ2-3, with D maybe TRBD2 (5 bases). Germline V gene sequence: CDR1 GTSNPN, CDR2 SVGIG (reference sequence). This CDR3 spans 13 amino acids. Trimming removed 4 bases at V and 7 bases at J, with 15 bases between. CDR3 in amino acids: CAWNVGLGYTQYF. CDR3 in DNA: TGTGCCTGGAATGTAGGACTGGGGTATACGCAGTATTTT.

The CDR3 DNA sequence: TGTGCTAGTGCCCCCCTAGCGGGTGAGCAGTTCTTC. This encodes CASAPLAGEQFF. The chain links TRBV12-5 to TRBJ2-1, with 8 bases matching TRBD2. CDR3 size: 12 residues. The ends lost 7 bases at V and 9 bases at J; junction bases unmatched: 5. From germline, CDR1 is LGHNT and CDR2 FRNRAP.

The genes are TRBV6-5 and TRBJ1-4; the D gene is possibly TRBD1 (5 bases). Germline CDR1 MNHEY, CDR2 SVGAGI. This CDR3 is built from 13 residues. V dropped 1 base and J dropped 11 bases, with 11 bases sitting between them. The CDR3 spells CASSYFRGGKLFF. The CDR3 DNA is TGTGCCAGCAGTTACTTTAGGGGAGGGAAACTGTTTTTT.

The genes are TRBV6-5 and TRBJ1-2, with 7 nucleotides matching TRBD1. Germline V gene sequence: CDR1 MNHEY, CDR2 SVGAGI. The CDR3 contains 15 residues. After removal of 4 bases from V and 0 bases from J, the junction contained 5 bases not matched to a gene. The CDR3 sequence: CASSSTGSPNYGYTF. In DNA form, the CDR3 reads TGTGCCAGCAGTTCGACAGGGAGTCCTAACTATGGCTACACCTTC.

The genes are TRBV12-3 or TRBV12-4 and TRBJ2-1; unclear D gene. The CDR3 spans 13 residues. V was shortened by 2 bases and J by 7 bases, with 9 bases between the two germline ends. CDR3 in amino acids: CASSLIPPNEQFF. CDR3 DNA: TGTGCCAGCAGTTTAATCCCACCTAATGAGCAGTTCTTC.